The source of this TCR beta chain is a study of blood T cell repertoires in COVID-19. Whole-study context: The study drew acute and convalescent COVID-19 samples from the United States, Italy and Spain. T cells, B-cell-depleted T cells, or PBMCs supplied cDNA or gDNA.

In the original analysis: Reference gene primer amplification yielded estimated nucleated cell counts. The table came from immunoSEQ multiplex PCR; TCRdb's copy has only in-frame clones and leaves some out. V, J and clone size derive from that table, while D and trimming were established from the DNA sequence. Seen here are about 74,000 clones, about nine tenths observed once, and the top ten hold approximately 29%. The CDR3 runs 15 residues. Per germline, CDR1 LNHNV and CDR2 YYDKDF (reference sequence). Trimming shortened V by 8 bases and J by 0 bases, and 13 bases separated the two germline ends. The V and J genes are TRBV15 and TRBJ2-2, with a weak D call TRBD1 (6 bases). The receptor was isolated from a woman over 75 with active or convalescent COVID-19. Sequencing was done on a sample of peripheral blood. CDR3 sequence: CATGGRASNTGELFF. The CDR3 coding sequence is TGTGCCACCGGGGGCAGGGCCTCGAACACCGGGGAGCTGTTTTTT.